This TCR beta chain was captured by sequencing in a study of blood T cell repertoires in COVID-19. Clones were sequenced by immunoSEQ multiplex PCR, and TCRdb holds only the in-frame ones, with some missing. The repertoire holds 280,000 or so clones, with around 84% as singletons. The sequenced sample consisted of PBMCs or T cells enriched from blood (not recorded which). The source of this sequence is a woman aged 50 to 65 who had recovered from COVID-19.

The CDR3: CASSSWTGSQPQHF. For the CDR3, the DNA is TGTGCCAGCAGCTCATGGACAGGGTCTCAGCCCCAGCATTTT. This chain uses TRBV7-2 with TRBJ1-5, with 8 nucleotides matching TRBD1. Germline V CDR1 and CDR2: SGHTA, FQGNSA. J lost 6 bases, V lost 4 bases, and 5 bases had no gene match. This CDR3 has 14 residues.